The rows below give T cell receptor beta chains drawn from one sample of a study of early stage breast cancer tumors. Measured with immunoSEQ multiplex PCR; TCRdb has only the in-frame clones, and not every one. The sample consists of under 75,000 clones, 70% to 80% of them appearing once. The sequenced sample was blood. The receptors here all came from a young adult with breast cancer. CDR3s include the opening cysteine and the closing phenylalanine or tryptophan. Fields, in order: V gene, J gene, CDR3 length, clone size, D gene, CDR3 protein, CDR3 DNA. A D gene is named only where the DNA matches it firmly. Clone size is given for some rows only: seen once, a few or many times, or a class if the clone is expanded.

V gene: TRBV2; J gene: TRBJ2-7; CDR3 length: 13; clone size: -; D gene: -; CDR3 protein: CASFRGPAYEQYF; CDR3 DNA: TGTGCCAGTTTCCGCGGGCCCGCCTACGAGCAGTACTTC
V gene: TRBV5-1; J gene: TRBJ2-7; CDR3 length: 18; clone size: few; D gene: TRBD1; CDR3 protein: CASSLAGRRQGAGDEQYF; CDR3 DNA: TGCGCCAGCAGCCTGGCGGGGCGTAGACAGGGGGCGGGAGACGAGCAGTACTTC
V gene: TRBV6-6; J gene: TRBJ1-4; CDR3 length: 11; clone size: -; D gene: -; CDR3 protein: CASYAGEKLFF; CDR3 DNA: TGTGCCAGCTATGCTGGAGAAAAACTGTTTTTT
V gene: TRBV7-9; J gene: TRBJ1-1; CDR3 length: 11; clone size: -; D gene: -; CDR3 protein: CASSPQTEAFF; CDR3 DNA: TGTGCCAGCAGCCCCCAGACTGAAGCTTTCTTT
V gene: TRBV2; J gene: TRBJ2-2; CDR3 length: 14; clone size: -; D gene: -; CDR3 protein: CASSGGEVTGELFF; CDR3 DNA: TGTGCCAGCAGTGGGGGGGAGGTCACCGGGGAGCTGTTTTTT
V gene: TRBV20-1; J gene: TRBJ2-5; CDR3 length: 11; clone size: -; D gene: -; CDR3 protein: CSVSPREPQYF; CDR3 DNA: TGCAGTGTTTCCCCTCGGGAGCCCCAGTACTTC
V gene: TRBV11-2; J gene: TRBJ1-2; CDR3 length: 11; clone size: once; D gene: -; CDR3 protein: CASSLGGGYTF; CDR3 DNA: TGTGCCAGCAGCTTGGGGGGTGGCTACACCTTC
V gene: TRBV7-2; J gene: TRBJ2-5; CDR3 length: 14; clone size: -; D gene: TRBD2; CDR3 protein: CASSLRLAQETQYF; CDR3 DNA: TGTGCCAGCAGCCTAAGACTAGCTCAAGAGACCCAGTACTTC
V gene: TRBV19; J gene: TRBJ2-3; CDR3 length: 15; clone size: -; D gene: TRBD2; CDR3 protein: CASSLRTSGTDTQYF; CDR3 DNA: TGTGCCAGTAGTCTCCGTACTAGCGGAACAGATACGCAGTATTTT
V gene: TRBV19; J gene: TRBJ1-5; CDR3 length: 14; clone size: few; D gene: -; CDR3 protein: CASNPRGSNQPQHF; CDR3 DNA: TGTGCCAGTAATCCCAGGGGTAGCAATCAGCCCCAGCATTTT
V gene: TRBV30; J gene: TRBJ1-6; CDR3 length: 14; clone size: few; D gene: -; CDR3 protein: CAWSLTGEYSPLHF; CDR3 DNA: TGTGCCTGGAGCCTCACCGGGGAATATTCACCCCTCCACTTT
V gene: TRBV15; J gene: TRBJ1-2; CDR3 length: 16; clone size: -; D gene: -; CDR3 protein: CATSRGNNRDNYGYTF; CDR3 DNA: TGTGCCACCAGCAGAGGGAACAACAGGGACAACTATGGCTACACCTTC
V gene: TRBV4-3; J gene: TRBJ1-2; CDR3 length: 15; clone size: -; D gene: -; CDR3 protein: CASSQDVLGSSGYTF; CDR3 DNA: TGCGCCAGCAGCCAAGATGTGCTCGGGTCTAGCGGCTACACCTTC
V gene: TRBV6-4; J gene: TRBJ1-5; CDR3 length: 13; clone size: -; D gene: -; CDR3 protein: CASSVNREQPQHF; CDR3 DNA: TGTGCCAGCAGTGTTAACAGGGAGCAGCCCCAGCATTTT
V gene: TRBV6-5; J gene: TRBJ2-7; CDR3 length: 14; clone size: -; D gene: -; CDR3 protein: CASSYMGDRGEQYF; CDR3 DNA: TGTGCCAGCAGTTACATGGGGGATCGGGGGGAGCAGTACTTC
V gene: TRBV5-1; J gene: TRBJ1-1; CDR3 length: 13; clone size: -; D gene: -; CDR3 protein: CASSLAGNTEAFF; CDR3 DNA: TGCGCCAGCAGCTTAGCAGGGAACACTGAAGCTTTCTTT
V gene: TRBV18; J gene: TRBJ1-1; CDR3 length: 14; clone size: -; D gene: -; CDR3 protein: CASSPGGGITEAFF; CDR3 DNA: TGTGCCAGCTCACCAGGGGGAGGGATCACTGAAGCTTTCTTT
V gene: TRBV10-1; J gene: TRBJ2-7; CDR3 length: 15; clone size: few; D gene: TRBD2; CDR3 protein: CASSERSGRSYEQYF; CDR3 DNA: TGCGCCAGCAGTGAGCGCAGCGGGAGATCCTACGAGCAGTACTTC
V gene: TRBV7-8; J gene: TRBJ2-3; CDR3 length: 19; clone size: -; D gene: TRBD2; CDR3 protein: CASSLVLAGGYPSTDTQYF; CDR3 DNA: TGTGCCAGCAGCTTAGTATTAGCGGGAGGGTATCCAAGCACAGATACGCAGTATTTT
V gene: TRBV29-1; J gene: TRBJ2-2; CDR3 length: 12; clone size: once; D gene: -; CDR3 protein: CSVSRGAGELFF; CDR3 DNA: TGCAGCGTTTCGAGAGGGGCCGGGGAGCTGTTTTTT
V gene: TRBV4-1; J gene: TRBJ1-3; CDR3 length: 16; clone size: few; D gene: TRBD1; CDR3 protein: CASSLKGASSGNTIYF; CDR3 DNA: TGCGCCAGCAGCCTGAAGGGGGCGAGCTCTGGAAACACCATATATTTT
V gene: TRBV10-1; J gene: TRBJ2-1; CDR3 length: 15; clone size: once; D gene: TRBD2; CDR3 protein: CASSEGTSGVWEQFF; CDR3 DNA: TGCGCCAGCAGTGAGGGGACTAGCGGGGTTTGGGAGCAGTTCTTC
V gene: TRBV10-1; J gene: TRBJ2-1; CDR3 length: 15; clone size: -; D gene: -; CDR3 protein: CASSEDGGSYNEQFF; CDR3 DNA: TGCGCCAGCAGTGAAGACGGGGGCTCCTACAATGAGCAGTTCTTC
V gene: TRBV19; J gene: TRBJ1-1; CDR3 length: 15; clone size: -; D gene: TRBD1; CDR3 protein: CASSMGDSAGTEAFF; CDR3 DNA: TGTGCCAGTAGTATGGGGGACAGTGCGGGAACTGAAGCTTTCTTT
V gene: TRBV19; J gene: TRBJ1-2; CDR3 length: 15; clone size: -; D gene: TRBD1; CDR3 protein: CASSPRQGTNYGYTF; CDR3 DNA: TGTGCCAGTAGTCCCAGACAGGGAACTAACTATGGCTACACCTTC
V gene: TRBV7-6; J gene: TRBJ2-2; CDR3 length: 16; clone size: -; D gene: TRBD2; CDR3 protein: CASSFSTSGNTGELFF; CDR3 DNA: TGTGCCAGCAGCTTTTCGACTAGCGGGAACACCGGGGAGCTGTTTTTT
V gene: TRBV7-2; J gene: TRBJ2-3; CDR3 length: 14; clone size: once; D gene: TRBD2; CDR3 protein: CASSLGLAVDTQYF; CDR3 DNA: TGTGCCAGCAGCTTAGGACTAGCGGTCGATACGCAGTATTTT
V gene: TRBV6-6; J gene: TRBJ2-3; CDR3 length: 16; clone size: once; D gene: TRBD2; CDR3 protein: CASSYLGLAFTDTQYF; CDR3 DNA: TGTGCCAGCAGTTACTTAGGACTAGCATTCACAGATACGCAGTATTTT
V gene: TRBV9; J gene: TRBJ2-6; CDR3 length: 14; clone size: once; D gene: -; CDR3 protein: CASSGSSGANVLTF; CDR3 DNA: TGTGCCAGCAGCGGGTCCTCTGGGGCCAACGTCCTGACTTTC
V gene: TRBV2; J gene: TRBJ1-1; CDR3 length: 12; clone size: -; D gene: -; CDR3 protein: CASNVDPVRAFF; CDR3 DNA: TGTGCCAGCAATGTGGATCCCGTTCGAGCTTTCTTT
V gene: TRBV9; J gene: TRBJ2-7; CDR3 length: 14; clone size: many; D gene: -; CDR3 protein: CASSVRGLDYEQYF; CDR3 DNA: TGTGCCAGCAGCGTAAGGGGGTTAGACTACGAGCAGTACTTC
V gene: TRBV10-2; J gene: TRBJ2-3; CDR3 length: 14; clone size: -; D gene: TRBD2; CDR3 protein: CARSRGGRPDTQYF; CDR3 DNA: TGCGCCAGGTCAAGGGGCGGGAGGCCAGATACGCAGTATTTT
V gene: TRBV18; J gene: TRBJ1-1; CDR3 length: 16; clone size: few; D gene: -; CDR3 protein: CASSPREGQLNTEAFF; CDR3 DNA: TGTGCCAGCTCACCTCGCGAAGGACAGTTGAACACTGAAGCTTTCTTT
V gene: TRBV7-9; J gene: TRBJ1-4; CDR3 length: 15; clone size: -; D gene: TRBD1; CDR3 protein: CASSFQTGGDEKLFF; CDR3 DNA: TGTGCCAGCAGCTTCCAGACAGGGGGGGATGAAAAACTGTTTTTT
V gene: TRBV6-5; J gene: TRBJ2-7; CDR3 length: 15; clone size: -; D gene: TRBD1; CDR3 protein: CASGTGDVTGYEQYF; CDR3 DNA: TGTGCCAGCGGGACAGGGGATGTTACCGGCTACGAGCAGTACTTC
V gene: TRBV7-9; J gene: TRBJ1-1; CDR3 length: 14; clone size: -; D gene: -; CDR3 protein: CASSLAEVGQRAFF; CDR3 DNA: TGTGCCAGCAGCTTAGCCGAAGTGGGACAACGAGCTTTCTTT
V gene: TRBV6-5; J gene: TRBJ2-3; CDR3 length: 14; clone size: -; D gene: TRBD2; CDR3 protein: CASSLSGRTDTQYF; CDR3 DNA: TGTGCCAGCAGCCTTAGCGGGAGAACAGATACGCAGTATTTT
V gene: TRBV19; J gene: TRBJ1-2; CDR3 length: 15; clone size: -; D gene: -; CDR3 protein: CASSTPGQGNYGYTF; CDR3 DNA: TGTGCCAGTAGTACCCCGGGGCAGGGCAACTATGGCTACACCTTC
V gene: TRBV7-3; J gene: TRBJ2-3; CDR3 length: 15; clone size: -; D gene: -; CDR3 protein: CASSLGPPSTDTQYF; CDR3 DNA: TGTGCCAGCAGCTTAGGCCCACCTAGCACAGATACGCAGTATTTT
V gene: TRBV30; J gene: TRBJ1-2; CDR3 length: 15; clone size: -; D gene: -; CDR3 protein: CAWNLFIGGPYGYTF; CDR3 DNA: TGTGCCTGGAACCTCTTCATCGGCGGACCCTATGGCTACACCTTC
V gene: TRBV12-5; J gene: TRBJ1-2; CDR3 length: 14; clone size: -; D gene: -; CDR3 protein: CASGPPHRYHGYTF; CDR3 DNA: TGTGCTAGTGGTCCCCCGCACAGATACCATGGCTACACCTTC